This TCR beta chain was identified during a study of esophageal squamous cell carcinoma under preoperative chemotherapy. Study context: Samples included peripheral blood T cells as well as tumor-infiltrating lymphocytes.

The time point here: after preoperative PTX-NDP chemotherapy. As concerns this clonotype: What it binds is unknown. The junction and the germline gene differ at one end; a read error may be behind it.

Points from the study as a whole: Paclitaxel-nedaplatin therapy caused immediate, substantial clonotype frequency changes. Chemotherapy was followed by significantly higher TCR diversity in peripheral T cells only, not tumor-infiltrating lymphocytes.

TCRdb re-analysed the PCR reads in MiXCR, keeping a single row per CDR3 protein. The data show under 20,000 distinct CDR3 sequences, 40% to 55% seen once. This receptor was obtained from a human donor with esophageal squamous cell carcinoma. The donor label of this sample is uncertain. Sampling was performed from a patient given preoperative chemotherapy.

Here the CDR3 reads CASSPTGEKKTQYF. The DNA of the CDR3 is TGTGCCAGCAGCCCTACCGGGGAGAAAAAGACCCAATACTTC. This sequence joins TRBV7-2 and TRBJ2-5, with D maybe TRBD2 (5 bases). CDR3 length: 14 amino acids. The germline gives CDR1 SGHTA, CDR2 FQGNSA.